Sequencing of this TCR beta chain was carried out in a study of identical twins (dated by TCRdb to the mid-2010s). Study-level background: To test whether fetal clonotypes persist, this study deep-sequenced TCR alpha and beta repertoires from monozygotic twins, from unrelated adults of various ages, and from cord blood. To rule out contamination, replicate twin experiments were performed at different times with different library preparation protocols.

This clonotype was picked up a small number of times. The antigen it recognizes is unknown. No clone much larger than this one lies a single base away; base qualities are absent. The library was prepared using 5' RACE. TCRdb shows the sequencer as Illumina HiSeq 2000. A universal primer binding site was introduced by template switching, and a unique molecular identifier was present in the final cDNA, enabling accurate counting of TCR cDNA molecules. Specific primers in the conserved constant-segment region were used to synthesize first-strand cDNA for TCR alpha and beta chains. To control for contamination, every cDNA library carried two barcodes: a SMART-Mk sample barcode plus Illumina barcodes. TruSeq adapter sequences along with Illumina sample barcodes were introduced in two successive PCR steps. The Illumina HiSeq platform was used with custom primers to sequence TCR alpha and beta cDNA libraries. Concerning the study's data processing: Unique molecular identifiers were extracted from raw reads with MiGEC, and CDR3 positions were determined with MiXCR. Recombination models were inferred per individual with the repgenHMM and IGoR tools using an EM algorithm. The tcR package in R was used for shared clonotype analysis, with sharing normalized by the product of cloneset sizes. To study raw recombination free of thymic and clonal selection effects, out-of-frame nonproductive sequences were analyzed. TCRdb reanalyzed the raw reads on its own, using fastp at Q25 for trimming and MiXCR for clone calling, and kept in-frame beta chains. Rows with one shared CDR3 protein collapse into an entry with the most common genes and DNA. The V and J calls and clone size come from TCRdb's table, not from the authors' own analysis. Across this sample there are hundreds of thousands of distinct CDR3 sequences, with around 20% seen only once. The top ten clones comprise around 0.5% of the sample.

Only healthy Caucasian donors were included. The twin cohort consisted of three pairs of female monozygotic twins, all aged roughly 18 to 30 years. CD4+ and CD8+ T cell populations were isolated with positive isolation kits from Invitrogen. Broad study findings and their caveats: Recombination models systematically underestimated out-of-frame TCR alpha sharing in monozygotic twins but agreed with sharing between unrelated individuals. Zero-insertion analyses could be partly confounded by invariant T cells such as MAIT and iNKT, although diverse VJ usage argued against such confounding for most clonotypes. Because the same donors could not be followed over many years, the conclusions relied on cross-sectional statistical analysis. Compared with coincidental sharing between unrelated individuals, an excess of low generation-probability sequences was observed among out-of-frame TCR alpha sequences shared between twins. The excess sharing between twins in beta out-of-frame sequences was weaker because fewer shared sequences reduced the signal-to-noise ratio. Abundant cord blood beta clonotypes had fewer insertions, young adult naive repertoires showed a similar but weaker trend, and memory repertoires showed no such trend.

The V end gives up 10 bases and the J end 5 bases, leaving 10 bases in the junction not matched to a gene. Measured from the cysteine to the phenylalanine, the CDR3 is 14 residues long. The only DNA kept is the CDR3, 42 bases in frame from the first base. The germline V gene encodes CDR1 WSHSY and CDR2 SAAADI. Another study also made use of these data, one on yellow fever vaccine responses in identical twins. According to the second study: According to the authors, in identical twins the way T cells responded to vaccination appeared partly convergent and partly personalized. The study precisely tracked vaccine-responding T cell clones in identical twins.

Sequencing was carried out using CD4+ T cells sorted from blood. The sequence derives from a woman younger than 30 in good health. Recombination joined TRBV10-2 with TRBJ2-3; 9 bases in the junction line up with TRBD2. The CDR3 has the sequence CATTGTSSRDTQYF. The sequence in DNA is TGCGCCACCACCGGGACTAGCAGTAGAGATACGCAGTATTTT.